Each of the 30 T cell receptor beta chains below was sequenced from the same sample in a study of T-cell reconstitution after alpha-beta-depleted transplantation in children. The library targeted TCRbeta and was prepared with unique molecular identifiers. TCRdb re-derived calls from the PCR reads in MiXCR, one entry per CDR3 protein. The sample lists tens of thousands of distinct CDR3 sequences, 4.9% occurring once. The material was PBMCs, mostly from graft donor cells, obtained 180 days after TCRalphabeta/CD19-depleted stem cell transplant. Receptor source: a boy under three years old who had a stem cell transplant for acute myeloid leukemia, so the T cells may come from the graft donor.

The table lists this clonotype with many counts. This chain joins TRBV13 and TRBJ2-2; 7 bases agree with TRBD2. The trim removed 10 bases at V and 7 bases at J, leaving 18 bases unmatched. This CDR3 has 16 amino acids. Germline CDR1 reads PRHDT; CDR2 reads FYEKMQ (reference sequence). CDR3 protein: CATATGGGAGGGELFF. CDR3 nucleotide sequence: TGTGCCACCGCAACGGGCGGGGGAGCTGGCGGCGGGGAGCTGTTTTTT. The complete variable domain, with remaining parts taken from reference TRBV13 and TRBJ2-2, reads AAGVIQSPRHLIKEKRETATLKCYPIPRHDTVYWYQQGPGQDPQFLISFYEKMQSDKGSIPDRFSAQQFSDYHSELNMSSLELGDSALYFCATATGGGAGGGELFFGEGSRLTVL.

Many counts were recorded for this clonotype. The gene calls are TRBV3-1 and TRBJ1-5; D gene uncertain. The V gene lost 4 bases and the J gene lost 3 bases, with 19 bases spanning the gap. CDR1 LGHDT and CDR2 YNNKEL come from the germline V gene (reference sequence). The CDR3 length is 17 residues. The CDR3 DNA reads TGTGCCAGCAGCCCTAAAAGGGAGTTAGCCCCCAATCAGCCCCAGCATTTT. It codes for CASSPKRELAPNQPQHF.

In this sample, this clonotype turned up many times. The J gene is TRBJ1-4, the V gene TRBV20-1; D gene ambiguous. CDR3 length equals 13 residues. Germline values: CDR1 DFQATT, CDR2 SNEGSKA (reference sequence). V shed 2 bases and J shed 5 bases, with 9 bases lying between them. CDR3 in DNA: TGCAGTGCTAGATTGGGCGGCAATGAAAAACTGTTTTTT. Amino acids: CSARLGGNEKLFF.

This clonotype has a count of ten or more. The V and J genes are TRBV7-6 and TRBJ2-1, with TRBD1 identical over 9 bases. CDR1 is SGHVS, CDR2 FNYEAQ, per germline. With V trimmed by 5 bases and J by 6 bases, 8 bases remained unmatched. The CDR3 runs to 15 residues. CDR3 nucleotide sequence: TGTGCCAGCAGCCCCAGACAGGGGGACATCAATGAGCAGTTCTTC. Translating it yields CASSPRQGDINEQFF.

This clonotype was counted only a few times. J is TRBJ2-7 and V is TRBV5-1; 10 bases line up with TRBD1. V was clipped by 4 bases and J by 6 bases; unmatched bases: 7. The CDR3 has 14 residues. The germline V gene encodes CDR1 SGHRS and CDR2 YFSETQ. For the CDR3, the DNA is TGCGCCAGCAGCCCCCGGGACAGGGGTTCCGAGCAGTACGTC. This encodes CASSPRDRGSEQYV.

This clonotype was detected many times. J is TRBJ2-1 and V is TRBV12-3 or TRBV12-4, with TRBD1 identical over 8 bases. V trimming: 3 bases; J trimming: 8 bases; junction bases outside the gene matches: 3. This CDR3 has 13 amino acids. Here the CDR3 reads CASSFDRGHEQFF. CDR3 DNA sequence: TGTGCCAGCAGTTTTGACAGGGGCCATGAGCAGTTCTTC.

This clonotype was counted at least ten times. This rearrangement joins TRBV2 to TRBJ1-5, with 9 bases lining up with TRBD1. J lost 9 bases, V lost 6 bases, and 9 bases had no gene match. The CDR3 is 14 amino acids. Germline V gene sequence: CDR1 SNHLY, CDR2 FYNNEI. In nucleotides, the CDR3 is TGTGCCAGCAGGGAGGGGGACAGGGCTTGGCCCCAGCATTTT. Protein sequence: CASREGDRAWPQHF.

This clonotype was observed at least ten times. The chain employs TRBV28 and TRBJ2-7; TRBD2 aligns across 7 bases. Trimming took 6 bases from V and 2 from J; bases not matched to a gene: 10. The CDR3 extends over 15 amino acids. Looked up from germline, CDR1 is MDHEN and CDR2 is SYDVKM. The CDR3 is CASSKPRSGAYEQYV. The CDR3 DNA is TGTGCCAGCAGCAAACCTAGGAGCGGGGCCTACGAGCAGTACGTC.

This clonotype was recorded many times. The chain employs TRBV12-3 or TRBV12-4 and TRBJ1-2; 8 bases fit TRBD1. This CDR3 is built from 14 residues. V shed 3 bases and J 4 bases; nucleotides not matched to a gene: 4. The CDR3 DNA is TGTGCCAGCAGTTTTGGCGGGACAGGCTATGGCTACACCTTC. Its protein is CASSFGGTGYGYTF.

This clonotype has ten or more counts. This chain uses TRBV12-3 or TRBV12-4 with TRBJ2-1; TRBD2 is a possible D gene (8 bases). V lost 7 bases to trimming and J lost 4 bases, with 17 bases between them. The CDR3 covers 15 residues. The CDR3 DNA follows: TGTGCCAGCACTCCCGGGAGGGGGCCGTACAATGAGCAGTTCTTC. It translates to CASTPGRGPYNEQFF.

This clonotype was picked up many times. This sequence joins TRBV6-1 and TRBJ1-4, with D hard to call. V was cut by 6 bases and J by 0 bases, with 11 bases left in between. From germline, CDR1 is MNHNS and CDR2 SASEGT. The CDR3 sequence is 15 residues long. CDR3 nucleotide sequence: TGTGCCAGCAGCTCCACCCGGACAACTAATGAAAAACTGTTTTTT. Translating gives CASSSTRTTNEKLFF.

This clonotype came up many times. The V call is TRBV20-1, the J call TRBJ2-1; 10 positions match TRBD2. V gave up 0 bases and J gave up 10 bases; unmatched junction bases: 9. The CDR3 runs 15 residues. Germline values: CDR1 DFQATT, CDR2 SNEGSKA (reference sequence). In DNA form, the CDR3 reads TGCAGTGCTAGAGATCCTAGCGGGGGATCCTCCGAGCAGTTCTTC. It is translated as CSARDPSGGSSEQFF.

This clonotype turned up a few times. The V gene is TRBV5-4, the J gene TRBJ2-1; 9 bases agree with TRBD2. Per the germline V gene, CDR1 is SGHNT and CDR2 is YYREEE (reference sequence). V lost 4 bases and J lost 9; bases outside the gene matches: 11. The CDR3 extends over 15 amino acids. The CDR3 region is CASSLLAGEPPEQFF. In nucleotides, the CDR3 is TGTGCCAGCAGCCTCTTAGCGGGGGAGCCTCCTGAGCAGTTCTTC.

This clonotype was recorded at least ten times. This rearrangement joins TRBV20-1 to TRBJ1-1; the D gene is possibly TRBD1 (5 bases). V lost 0 bases to trimming and J lost 4 bases, with 21 bases between them. CDR1 and CDR2 (germline): DFQATT, SNEGSKA (reference sequence). The CDR3 has 17 residues. The CDR3 reads CSARDILVGGLSTEAFF. The CDR3 DNA sequence: TGCAGTGCTAGAGATATCCTCGTTGGGGGACTTAGCACTGAAGCTTTCTTT.

This clonotype appeared many times. The chain carries TRBV7-9 and TRBJ1-2, with D perhaps matching TRBD1 (6 bases). Per the germline V gene, CDR1 is SEHNR and CDR2 is FQNEAQ (reference sequence). V was shortened by 11 bases and J by 4 bases, with 11 bases between the two germline ends. The CDR3 has 11 amino acids. The CDR3 DNA follows: TGTGCCGAGGGGGACTTCTATGGCTACACCTTC. Translating it yields CAEGDFYGYTF.

There are many counts of this clonotype. The chain has TRBV10-3 and TRBJ2-3; 9 bases map to TRBD2. V gave up 2 bases and J gave up 5 bases; unmatched junction bases: 14. In germline, CDR1 is ENHRY, CDR2 SYGVKD. The CDR3 totals 18 residues. CDR3 residues: CAISEGAHGTSSGDTQYF. The DNA of the CDR3 is TGTGCCATCAGTGAGGGGGCTCACGGGACTAGCTCGGGAGATACGCAGTATTTT.

Many counts were recorded for this clonotype. This sequence joins TRBV5-4 and TRBJ2-1, with 9 bases fitting TRBD2. V dropped 7 bases and J dropped 0; count of bases not matched to a gene: 5. Per the germline V gene, CDR1 is SGHNT and CDR2 is YYREEE (reference sequence). The CDR3 runs to 15 residues. CDR3 loop: CASGLAGDSYNEQFF. CDR3 DNA sequence: TGTGCCAGCGGATTAGCGGGGGACTCCTACAATGAGCAGTTCTTC.

In this sample, this clonotype turned up many times. This chain uses TRBV28 with TRBJ1-1; D remains ambiguous. V was pared by 6 bases and J by 3 bases, with 5 bases between. CDR1 MDHEN and CDR2 SYDVKM come from the germline V gene. CDR3 length: 11 residues. The CDR3 protein is CASRQYTEAFF. CDR3 in DNA: TGTGCCAGCAGACAGTACACTGAAGCTTTCTTT. The entire variable domain, with the rest obtained from reference TRBV28 and TRBJ1-1, is as follows: DVKVTQSSRYLVKRTGEKVFLECVQDMDHENMFWYRQDPGLGLRLIYFSYDVKMKEKGDIPEGYSVSREKKERFSLILESASTNQTSMYLCASRQYTEAFFGQGTRLTVV.

This clonotype was detected ten times or more. The chain recombines TRBV6-5 with TRBJ2-2; weak D call: TRBD2 (6 bases). Germline values: CDR1 MNHEY, CDR2 SVGAGI. This CDR3 region has 15 residues. Trimming removed 2 bases from V and 3 bases from J, with 10 bases in between. DNA of the CDR3: TGTGCCAGCAGTTACGGCGGGGCGCACACCGGGGAGCTGTTTTTT. Translation gives CASSYGGAHTGELFF.

This clonotype was observed many times. The rearrangement uses TRBV7-9 and TRBJ1-6; tentative D call: TRBD1 (6 bases). V dropped 4 bases and J dropped 7 bases, with 14 bases sitting between them. The germline CDR1 and CDR2 sequences are SEHNR and FQNEAQ (reference sequence). The CDR3 totals 15 residues. CDR3 sequence reads: CASSSAGGNNSPLHF. The CDR3, as DNA: TGTGCCAGCAGCTCCGCGGGGGGCAACAATTCACCCCTCCACTTT. Complete variable domain (other parts from reference TRBV7-9 and TRBJ1-6): DTGVSQNPRHKITKRGQNVTFRCDPISEHNRLYWYRQTLGQGPEFLTYFQNEAQLEKSRLLSDRFSAERPKGSFSTLEIQRTEQGDSAMYLCASSSAGGNNSPLHFGNGTRLTVT.

This clonotype has a count of ten or more. The gene calls are TRBV5-5 and TRBJ2-7, with a tentative D call TRBD2 (6 bases). The CDR3 sequence is 15 residues long. Trimming left V 0 bases short and J 4 bases short, with 14 bases between. The germline gives CDR1 SGHKS, CDR2 YYEKEE (reference sequence). CDR3 DNA: TGTGCCAGCAGCTTGGTTCAGGGCGGGGAGTACGAGCAGTACTTC. It translates to CASSLVQGGEYEQYF.

This clonotype was detected ten times or more. The rearrangement uses TRBV20-1 and TRBJ2-5; D is possibly TRBD1 (6 bases). This CDR3 has 13 residues. Looked up from germline, CDR1 is DFQATT and CDR2 is SNEGSKA (reference sequence). V lost 6 bases, J lost 7 bases, and 18 bases lay in between. The CDR3 DNA sequence: TGCAGTGCCATACCAGGGGCCCTAACGACCCAGTACTTC. It translates to CSAIPGALTTQYF.

This clonotype appeared many times. The chain carries TRBV29-1 and TRBJ2-5; the match to TRBD2 covers 11 bases. The V and J ends lost 4 bases and 2 bases, in that order; junction bases with no gene match: 0. CDR1 SQVTM and CDR2 ANQGSEA come from the germline V gene. This CDR3 region has 13 residues. CDR3 in amino acids: CSVGLAGQETQYF. CDR3 DNA: TGCAGCGTTGGACTAGCGGGGCAAGAGACCCAGTACTTC.

This clonotype has ten or more counts. V gene TRBV3-1 combines with J gene TRBJ1-3; D gene ambiguous. Trimming stripped 4 bases from V and 0 bases from J, with 7 bases between. The CDR3 loop spans 14 amino acids. Germline assignment: CDR1 LGHDT and CDR2 YNNKEL (reference sequence). CDR3 coding DNA: TGTGCCAGCAGCCGACCGACCTCTGGAAACACCATATATTTT. It yields the protein CASSRPTSGNTIYF.

This clonotype has a handful of counts. The chain is built from TRBV19 and TRBJ2-2; TRBD2 matches at 8 bases. V lost 7 bases, J lost 2 bases, and 6 bases stayed unmatched. This CDR3 comprises 15 residues. The germline gives CDR1 LNHDA, CDR2 SQIVND (reference sequence). DNA for the CDR3: TGTGCCAGTACCCAGACTAGCGTCAACACCGGGGAGCTGTTTTTT. Encoded protein: CASTQTSVNTGELFF.

This clonotype has at least ten counts. The chain joins TRBV11-2 to TRBJ2-3, with 7 positions matching TRBD2. Germline CDR1 and CDR2: SGHAT and FQNNGV. V was clipped by 5 bases and J by 2 bases; unmatched bases: 10. The CDR3 loop spans 16 amino acids. CDR3: CASSLTSYFTTDTQYF. As DNA, the CDR3 is TGTGCCAGCAGCCTGACTAGCTACTTCACCACAGATACGCAGTATTTT.

In its sample, this clonotype was seen many times. The J gene is TRBJ2-7, the V gene TRBV5-1, with unresolved D. V was pared by 4 bases and J by 0 bases, with 5 bases between. The germline V gene encodes CDR1 SGHRS and CDR2 YFSETQ. This CDR3 region has 12 residues. The CDR3 DNA follows: TGCGCCAGCAGCGCCCCCTCCTACGAGCAGTACTTC. Translated, it gives CASSAPSYEQYF. The complete variable domain, with remaining parts taken from reference TRBV5-1 and TRBJ2-7, reads KAGVTQTPRYLIKTRGQQVTLSCSPISGHRSVSWYQQTPGQGLQFLFEYFSETQRNKGNFPGRFSGRQFSNSRSEMNVSTLELGDSALYLCASSAPSYEQYFGPGTRLTVT.

The sample holds many counts of this clonotype. The genes are TRBV20-1 and TRBJ2-3; TRBD1 matches 10 bases. With V trimmed by 3 bases and J by 0 bases, 6 bases remained unmatched. The length of the CDR3 is 16 residues. From germline, CDR1 is DFQATT and CDR2 SNEGSKA (reference sequence). CDR3 amino acids: CSASSGTGESTDTQYF. CDR3 DNA: TGCAGTGCTAGTTCCGGGACAGGGGAAAGCACAGATACGCAGTATTTT.

This clonotype showed up many times. The chain links TRBV11-2 to TRBJ2-2, with D perhaps TRBD1 or TRBD2 (5 bases each). V lost 4 bases and J lost 6, with 24 bases in between. The CDR3 extends over 18 amino acids. Germline assignment: CDR1 SGHAT and CDR2 FQNNGV. The CDR3 loop is CASSSPVGRPLISGELFF. CDR3 coding DNA: TGTGCCAGCAGCTCCCCCGTGGGACGCCCTTTGATATCCGGGGAGCTGTTTTTT.

This clonotype has at least ten counts. This sequence joins TRBV12-3 or TRBV12-4 and TRBJ2-1; no firm D call. The CDR3 is made up of 13 amino acids. Trimming took 3 bases from V and 3 from J, leaving 6 bases between them. The CDR3 reads CASSFMGYNEQFF. CDR3 coding DNA: TGTGCCAGCAGTTTTATGGGCTACAATGAGCAGTTCTTC.